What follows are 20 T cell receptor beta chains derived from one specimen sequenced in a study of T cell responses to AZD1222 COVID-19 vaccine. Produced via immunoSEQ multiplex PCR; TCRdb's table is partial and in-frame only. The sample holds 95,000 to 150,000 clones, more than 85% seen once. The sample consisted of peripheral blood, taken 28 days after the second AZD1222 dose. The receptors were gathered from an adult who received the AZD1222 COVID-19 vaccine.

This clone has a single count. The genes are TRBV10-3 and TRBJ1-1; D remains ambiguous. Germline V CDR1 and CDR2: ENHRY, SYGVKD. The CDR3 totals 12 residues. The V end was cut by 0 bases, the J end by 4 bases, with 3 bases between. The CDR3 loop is CAISESGTEAFF. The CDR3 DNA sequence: TGTGCCATCAGTGAGTCGGGCACTGAAGCTTTCTTT.

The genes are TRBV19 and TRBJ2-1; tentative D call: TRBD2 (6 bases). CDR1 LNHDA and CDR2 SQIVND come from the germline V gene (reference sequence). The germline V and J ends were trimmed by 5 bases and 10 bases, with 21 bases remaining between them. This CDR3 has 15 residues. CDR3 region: CASSGRLDGGKEQFF. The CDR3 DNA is TGTGCCAGTAGTGGCAGACTAGATGGAGGAAAAGAGCAGTTCTTC.

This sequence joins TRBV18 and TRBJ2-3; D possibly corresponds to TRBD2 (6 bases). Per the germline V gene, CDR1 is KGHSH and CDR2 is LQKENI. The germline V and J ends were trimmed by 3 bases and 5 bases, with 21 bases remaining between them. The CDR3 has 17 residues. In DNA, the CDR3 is TGTGCCAGCTCACCCCTGCTTAGCGGTCCCGCGGGAGATACGCAGTATTTT. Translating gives CASSPLLSGPAGDTQYF.

Written as DNA, the CDR3 is TGCAGCGTTGAAGTCGAAGGACAGGGGGCATTCTATGAGCAGTTCTTC. This codes for CSVEVEGQGAFYEQFF. The rearrangement joins TRBV29-1 to TRBJ2-1; 11 bases map to TRBD1. Germline V gene data show CDR1 as SQVTM and CDR2 as ANQGSEA. The CDR3 loop spans 16 amino acids. V lost 1 base and J lost 8; bases outside the gene matches: 10.

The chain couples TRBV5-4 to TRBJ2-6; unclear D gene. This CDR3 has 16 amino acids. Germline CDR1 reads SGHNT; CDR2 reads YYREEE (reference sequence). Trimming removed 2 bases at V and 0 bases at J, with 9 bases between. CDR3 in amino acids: CASSFGGASGANVLTF. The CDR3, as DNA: TGTGCCAGCAGCTTCGGCGGAGCCTCTGGGGCCAACGTCCTGACTTTC.

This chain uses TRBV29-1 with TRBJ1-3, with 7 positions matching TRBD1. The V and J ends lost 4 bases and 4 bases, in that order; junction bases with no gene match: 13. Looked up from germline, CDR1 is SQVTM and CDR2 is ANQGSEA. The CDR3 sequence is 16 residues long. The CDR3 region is CSVAITTGTRGNTIYF. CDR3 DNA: TGCAGCGTTGCTATAACGACAGGGACACGAGGAAACACCATATATTTT. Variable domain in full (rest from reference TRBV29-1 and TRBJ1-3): SAVISQKPSRDICQRGTSLTIQCQVDSQVTMMFWYRQQPGQSLTLIATANQGSEATYESGFVIDKFPISRPNLTFSTLTVSNMSPEDSSIYLCSVAITTGTRGNTIYFGEGSWLTVV.

CDR3 loop: CASSNQIAGGGIEQYF. The CDR3 DNA follows: TGTGCCAGTAGTAACCAGATAGCGGGGGGAGGGATCGAGCAGTACTTC. The rearrangement joins TRBV19 to TRBJ2-7; 10 bases fit TRBD2. V lost 4 bases, J lost 6 bases, and 12 bases stayed unmatched. Germline values: CDR1 LNHDA, CDR2 SQIVND (reference sequence). This CDR3 region has 16 residues. Looking up the rest from reference TRBV19 and TRBJ2-7 gives the full variable domain: DGGITQSPKYLFRKEGQNVTLSCEQNLNHDAMYWYRQDPGQGLRLIYYSQIVNDFQKGDIAEGYSVSREKKESFPLTVTSAQKNPTAFYLCASSNQIAGGGIEQYFGPGTRLTVT.

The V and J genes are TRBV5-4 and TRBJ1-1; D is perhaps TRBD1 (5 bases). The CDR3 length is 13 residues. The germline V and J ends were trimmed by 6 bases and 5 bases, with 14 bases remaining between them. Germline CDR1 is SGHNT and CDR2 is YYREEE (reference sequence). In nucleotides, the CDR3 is TGTGCCAGCATGAGGGGTGTTGGGACTGAAGCTTTCTTT. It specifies CASMRGVGTEAFF.

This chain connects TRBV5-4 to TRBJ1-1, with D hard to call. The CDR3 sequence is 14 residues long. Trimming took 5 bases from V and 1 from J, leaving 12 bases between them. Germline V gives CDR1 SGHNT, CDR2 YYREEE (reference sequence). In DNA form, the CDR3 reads TGTGCCAGCAGGGGTGGGTGGGGGAACACTGAAGCTTTCTTT. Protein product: CASRGGWGNTEAFF.

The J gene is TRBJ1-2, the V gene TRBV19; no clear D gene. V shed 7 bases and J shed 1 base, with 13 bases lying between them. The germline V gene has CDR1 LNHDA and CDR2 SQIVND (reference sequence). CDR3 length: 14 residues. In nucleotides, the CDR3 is TGTGCCAGTACCCTTCCCGGGGTTAACTATGGCTACACCTTC. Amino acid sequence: CASTLPGVNYGYTF.

The CDR3 DNA is TGTGCCTGGAGCCGTGACTTGAGCCGTACAGATACGCAGTATTTT. Protein sequence: CAWSRDLSRTDTQYF. V and J are TRBV30 and TRBJ2-3, with D unresolved. The ends were cut back, 3 bases at V and 3 bases at J, with 16 bases in the middle. The CDR3 runs to 15 residues. The germline CDR1 and CDR2 sequences are GTSNPN and SVGIG (reference sequence).

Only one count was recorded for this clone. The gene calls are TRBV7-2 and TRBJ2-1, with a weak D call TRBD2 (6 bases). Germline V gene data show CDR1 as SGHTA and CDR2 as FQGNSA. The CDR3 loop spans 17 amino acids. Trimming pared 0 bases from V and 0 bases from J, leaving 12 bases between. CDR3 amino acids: CASSLALGRSSYNEQFF. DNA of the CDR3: TGTGCCAGCAGCTTAGCGCTTGGGAGGAGCTCCTACAATGAGCAGTTCTTC.

This chain's CDR3 is CASSIGRGGTDTQYF. As DNA, the CDR3 is TGTGCCAGTAGTATTGGGCGGGGGGGCACAGATACGCAGTATTTT. The chain carries TRBV19 and TRBJ2-3; 8 bases fit TRBD2. In germline, CDR1 is LNHDA, CDR2 SQIVND (reference sequence). There are 15 residues in the CDR3. V lost 3 bases and J lost 1; bases outside the gene matches: 3.

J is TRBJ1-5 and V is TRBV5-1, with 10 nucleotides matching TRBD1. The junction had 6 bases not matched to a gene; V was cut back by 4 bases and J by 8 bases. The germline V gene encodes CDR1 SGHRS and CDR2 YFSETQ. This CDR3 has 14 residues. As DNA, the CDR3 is TGCGCCAGCAGCCGCGGACAGGGGGGCGAGCCCCAGCATTTT. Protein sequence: CASSRGQGGEPQHF.

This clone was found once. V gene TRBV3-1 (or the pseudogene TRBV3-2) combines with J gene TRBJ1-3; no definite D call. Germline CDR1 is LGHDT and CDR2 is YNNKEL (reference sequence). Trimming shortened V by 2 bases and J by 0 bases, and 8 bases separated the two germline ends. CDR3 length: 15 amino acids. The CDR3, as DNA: TGTGCCAGCAGCCAAATACAGACCTCTGGAAACACCATATATTTT. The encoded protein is CASSQIQTSGNTIYF.

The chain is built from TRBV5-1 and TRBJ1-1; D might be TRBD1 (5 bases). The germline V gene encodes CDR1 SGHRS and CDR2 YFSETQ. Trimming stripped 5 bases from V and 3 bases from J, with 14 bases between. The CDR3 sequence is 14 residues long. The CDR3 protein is CASSPRVGDTEAFF. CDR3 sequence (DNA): TGCGCCAGCAGTCCTAGGGTGGGGGACACTGAAGCTTTCTTT. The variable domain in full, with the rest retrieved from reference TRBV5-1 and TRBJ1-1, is KAGVTQTPRYLIKTRGQQVTLSCSPISGHRSVSWYQQTPGQGLQFLFEYFSETQRNKGNFPGRFSGRQFSNSRSEMNVSTLELGDSALYLCASSPRVGDTEAFFGQGTRLTVV.

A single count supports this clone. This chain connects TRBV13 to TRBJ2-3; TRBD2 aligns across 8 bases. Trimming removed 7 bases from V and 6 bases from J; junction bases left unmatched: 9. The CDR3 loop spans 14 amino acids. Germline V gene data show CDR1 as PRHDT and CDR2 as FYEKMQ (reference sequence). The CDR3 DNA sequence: TGTGCCAGCAACCGGGGGGGCCGAGGTGATACGCAGTATTTT. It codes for CASNRGGRGDTQYF.

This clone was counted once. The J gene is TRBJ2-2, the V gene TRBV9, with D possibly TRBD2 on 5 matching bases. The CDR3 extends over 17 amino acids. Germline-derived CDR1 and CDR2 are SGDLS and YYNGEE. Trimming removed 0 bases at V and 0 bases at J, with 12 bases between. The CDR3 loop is CASSVDALGSNTGELFF. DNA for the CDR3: TGTGCCAGCAGCGTAGATGCACTAGGGTCGAACACCGGGGAGCTGTTTTTT.

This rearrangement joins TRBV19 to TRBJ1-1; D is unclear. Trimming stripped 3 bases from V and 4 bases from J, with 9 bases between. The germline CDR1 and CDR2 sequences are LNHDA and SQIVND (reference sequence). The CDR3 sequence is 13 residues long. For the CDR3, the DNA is TGTGCCAGTAGTATCTCGGGGAGCACTGAAGCTTTCTTT. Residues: CASSISGSTEAFF.

The CDR3 reads CASTVQRQLYGYTF. In nucleotides, the CDR3 is TGTGCCAGCACCGTGCAACGACAGCTCTATGGCTACACCTTC. The rearrangement links TRBV28 to TRBJ1-2; TRBD1 might be the D (5 bases). Germline lookup yields CDR1 MDHEN and CDR2 SYDVKM. Trimming removed 7 bases at V and 4 bases at J, with 16 bases between. The CDR3 spans 14 residues.